Listed here are 3 T cell receptor beta chains from one sample, sequenced in a study of T-cell memory formation after mild COVID-19. TCRdb called the 5' RACE reads again in MiXCR, with one record for every CDR3 protein. Of fewer than 350,000 distinct CDR3 sequences detected, roughly 18% appear once; the ten largest clones hold roughly 24%. The specimen sequenced was PBMCs or a T cell subset sorted from them (not recorded which). The receptors were sampled from a young man who had mild COVID-19 (a few samples of this study predate the infection). Cell type and time point are not known.

This clonotype showed up just a few times. The chain recombines TRBV7-8 with TRBJ1-4, with unresolved D. Trimming pared 4 bases from V and 8 bases from J, leaving 8 bases between. CDR3 length equals 12 residues. CDR1 SGHVS and CDR2 FQNEAQ come from the germline V gene. The CDR3 reads CASSYGEEKLFF. Written as DNA, the CDR3 is TGTGCCAGCAGCTACGGAGAGGAAAAACTGTTTTTT.

The DNA of the CDR3 is TGTGCCGCCTGGGACAGGCACTATGGCTACACCTTC. Its protein product is CAAWDRHYGYTF. The chain carries TRBV24-1 and TRBJ1-2; 8 bases map to TRBD1. V was clipped by 12 bases and J by 3 bases; unmatched bases: 5. Germline CDR1 is KGHDR and CDR2 is SFDVKD. The CDR3 consists of 12 residues.

This clonotype was detected only a few times. Here the CDR3 reads CASSVAGRSYEQYV. The CDR3 coding sequence is TGTGCCAGCAGTGTAGCGGGGCGCTCCTACGAGCAGTACGTC. V and J are TRBV6-4 and TRBJ2-7; 8 bases align to TRBD2. There are 14 residues in the CDR3. The V segment lost 4 bases and the J segment 0 bases; nucleotides outside the gene matches: 2. The germline V gene encodes CDR1 MRHNA and CDR2 SNTAGT.